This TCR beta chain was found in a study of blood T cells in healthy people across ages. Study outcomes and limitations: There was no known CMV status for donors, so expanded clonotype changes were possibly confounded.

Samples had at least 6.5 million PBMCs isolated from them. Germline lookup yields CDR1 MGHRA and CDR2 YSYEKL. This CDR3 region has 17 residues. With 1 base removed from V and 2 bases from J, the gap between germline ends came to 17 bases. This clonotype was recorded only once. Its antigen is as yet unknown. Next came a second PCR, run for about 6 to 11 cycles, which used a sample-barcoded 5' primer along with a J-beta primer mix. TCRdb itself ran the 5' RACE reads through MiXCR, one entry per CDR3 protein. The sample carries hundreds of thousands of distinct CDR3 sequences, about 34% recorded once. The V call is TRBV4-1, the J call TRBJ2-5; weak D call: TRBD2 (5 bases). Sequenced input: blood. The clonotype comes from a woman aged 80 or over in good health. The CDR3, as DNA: TGCGCCAGCAGCCAAGGGGCGCTGGTAGCGAGTCAAGAGACCCAGTACTTC. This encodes CASSQGALVASQETQYF.